The 32 T cell receptor beta chains in this list originate from one sample, sequenced in a study of T cell responses to AZD1222 COVID-19 vaccine. Only in-frame clones appear in the TCRdb table, and some are missing; sequencing was by immunoSEQ multiplex PCR. The top ten clones hold around 1.6% of a sample with more than 85,000 clones, 88% of them seen once. The starting material was peripheral blood, obtained on day 0 of AZD1222 vaccination. The receptor source for this set is an adult in good health.

The rearrangement uses TRBV2 and TRBJ1-5; TRBD1 aligns across 7 bases. CDR3 length equals 13 residues. CDR1 and CDR2 from the germline V gene are SNHLY and FYNNEI. V gave up 6 bases and J gave up 7 bases; unmatched junction bases: 6. The CDR3 DNA sequence: TGTGCCAGCAGCTCTACAGGGGTCCAGCCCCAGCATTTT. This gives the protein CASSSTGVQPQHF. The entire variable domain, with the rest obtained from reference TRBV2 and TRBJ1-5, is as follows: EPEVTQTPSHQVTQMGQEVILRCVPISNHLYFYWYRQILGQKVEFLVSFYNNEISEKSEIFDDQFSVERPDGSNFTLKIRSTKLEDSAMYFCASSSTGVQPQHFGDGTRLSIL.

V and J are TRBV18 and TRBJ1-2; 9 nucleotides match TRBD1. The CDR3 extends over 13 amino acids. Germline values: CDR1 KGHSH, CDR2 LQKENI. After removal of 5 bases from V and 7 bases from J, the junction contained 5 bases not matched to a gene. The CDR3 DNA reads as TGTGCCAGCTCAGTGGGACAGGGAGGTGGCTACACCTTC. Protein: CASSVGQGGGYTF. Full variable domain (rest looked up from reference TRBV18 and TRBJ1-2): NAGVMQNPRHLVRRRGQEARLRCSPMKGHSHVYWYRQLPEEGLKFMVYLQKENIIDESGMPKERFSAEFPKEGPSILRIQQVVRGDSAAYFCASSVGQGGGYTFGSGTRLTVV.

The chain employs TRBV5-4 and TRBJ1-2, with D perhaps matching TRBD1 (6 bases). Trimming took 4 bases from V and 2 from J, leaving 15 bases between them. This CDR3 region has 15 residues. In germline, CDR1 is SGHNT, CDR2 YYREEE (reference sequence). The CDR3 DNA follows: TGTGCCAGCAGCCTGGTCCCCGGACAGAACTATGGCTACACCTTC. Protein product: CASSLVPGQNYGYTF.

This clone has a single count. This chain uses TRBV7-9 with TRBJ1-2; D not certain. The CDR3 is 14 residues long. CDR1 and CDR2 from the germline V gene are SEHNR and FQNEAQ (reference sequence). Trimming shortened V by 1 base and J by 4 bases, and 10 bases separated the two germline ends. Written as DNA, the CDR3 is TGTGCCAGCAGCTTAGTGGGTTTGGGCTATGGCTACACCTTC. Protein: CASSLVGLGYGYTF.

This clone turned up a few times. The V call is TRBV3-1 (or the pseudogene TRBV3-2), the J call TRBJ2-7; 9 positions match TRBD1. Germline V gene data show CDR1 as LGHDT and CDR2 as YNNKEL (reference sequence). V dropped 7 bases and J dropped 7; count of bases not matched to a gene: 11. The CDR3 is 14 residues long. The CDR3 is CASTIRGQGTEQYF. The CDR3 DNA is TGTGCCAGCACCATACGAGGACAGGGGACGGAGCAGTACTTC.

V usage is TRBV4-2 and J usage is TRBJ1-4; 8 nucleotides match TRBD1. The V and J ends lost 0 bases and 6 bases, in that order; junction bases with no gene match: 9. Germline V gives CDR1 LGHNA, CDR2 YNFKEQ. CDR3 size: 17 residues. CDR3 amino acids: CASSQDGQGGRDEKLFF. Here the CDR3 DNA reads TGTGCCAGCAGCCAAGATGGACAGGGCGGAAGGGATGAAAAACTGTTTTTT.

The CDR3 reads CASSEGTIKETQYF. For the CDR3, the DNA is TGTGCCAGCAGTGAAGGGACAATTAAAGAGACCCAGTACTTC. The rearrangement links TRBV2 to TRBJ2-5, with a weak D call TRBD1 (5 bases). This CDR3 is built from 14 residues. CDR1 is SNHLY and CDR2 is FYNNEI in the germline V gene. With 1 base removed from V and 3 bases from J, the gap between germline ends came to 9 bases.

The V and J genes are TRBV29-1 and TRBJ2-7; the D gene is possibly TRBD1 (6 bases). From germline, CDR1 is SQVTM and CDR2 ANQGSEA. The CDR3 consists of 13 residues. V gave up 3 bases and J gave up 5 bases, with 14 bases separating them. The CDR3 nucleotides read TGCAGCGTTGACGGCAGGGGATCCGACGAGCAGTACTTC. Residues: CSVDGRGSDEQYF.

The chain has TRBV5-1 and TRBJ2-5; TRBD2 matches at 8 bases. The CDR3 extends over 16 amino acids. V shed 0 bases, J shed 2 bases, and the junction held 6 bases outside the gene matches. CDR1 is SGHRS, CDR2 YFSETQ, per germline. The CDR3 loop reads CASSLVLAGTQETQYF. CDR3 sequence (DNA): TGCGCCAGCAGCTTGGTGTTAGCGGGGACACAAGAGACCCAGTACTTC.

The rearrangement joins TRBV19 to TRBJ1-2; a possible D gene is TRBD1 (6 bases). From germline, CDR1 is LNHDA and CDR2 SQIVND (reference sequence). There are 15 residues in the CDR3. V was trimmed by 1 base and J by 2 bases, leaving 11 bases between them. CDR3 amino acids: CASSIGTRGNYGYTF. The DNA of the CDR3 is TGTGCCAGTAGTATAGGCACCAGGGGAAACTATGGCTACACCTTC.

This rearrangement joins TRBV9 to TRBJ1-2; D ambiguous. CDR3 length: 13 amino acids. Trimming left V 0 bases short and J 8 bases short, with 11 bases between. Germline V gene sequence: CDR1 SGDLS, CDR2 YYNGEE. The CDR3 loop reads CASSVVSGSGYTF. DNA for the CDR3: TGTGCCAGCAGCGTAGTGTCCGGGTCCGGCTACACCTTC.

The chain is built from TRBV5-4 and TRBJ2-5; D is possibly TRBD2 (5 bases). V was shortened by 0 bases and J by 1 base, with 7 bases between the two germline ends. The CDR3 length is 14 residues. The germline V gene encodes CDR1 SGHNT and CDR2 YYREEE (reference sequence). The CDR3 protein is CASSLAGVQETQYF. The CDR3 DNA reads as TGTGCCAGCAGCTTGGCCGGGGTCCAAGAGACCCAGTACTTC.

This clone appeared a single time. V gene TRBV3-1 (or the pseudogene TRBV3-2) combines with J gene TRBJ1-1; D call uncertain. The CDR3 extends over 12 amino acids. Per germline, CDR1 LGHDT and CDR2 YNNKEL (reference sequence). The V gene lost 3 bases and the J gene lost 3 bases, with 5 bases spanning the gap. The CDR3 loop is CASSQGYTEAFF. As DNA, the CDR3 is TGTGCCAGCAGCCAGGGTTACACTGAAGCTTTCTTT.

The rearrangement joins TRBV12-5 to TRBJ2-7; D is unclear. The CDR3 runs 12 residues. The ends were cut back, 1 base at V and 6 bases at J, with 7 bases in the middle. Germline CDR1 is LGHNT and CDR2 is FRNRAP. The CDR3 coding sequence is TGTGCTAGTGGTTTGGGACTTTCCGAGCAGTACTTC. This sequence encodes CASGLGLSEQYF. Full variable domain (remainder filled in from reference TRBV12-5 and TRBJ2-7): DARVTQTPRHKVTEMGQEVTMRCQPILGHNTVFWYRQTMMQGLELLAYFRNRAPLDDSGMPKDRFSAEMPDATLATLKIQPSEPRDSAVYFCASGLGLSEQYFGPGTRLTVT.

This chain connects TRBV12-5 to TRBJ2-7; 7 bases fit TRBD2. Trimming cost V 1 base and J 2 bases; bases outside gene matches: 8. The CDR3 sequence is 16 residues long. The germline CDR1 and CDR2 sequences are LGHNT and FRNRAP. CDR3 nucleotides: TGTGCTAGTGGTTTGGCAACTAGCGAGACCCCCTACGAGCAGTACTTC. Protein product: CASGLATSETPYEQYF.

The genes are TRBV9 and TRBJ1-2; no firm D call. The CDR3 contains 17 residues. CDR1 is SGDLS and CDR2 is YYNGEE in the germline V gene. Trimming took 0 bases from V and 5 from J, leaving 20 bases between them. In DNA, the CDR3 is TGTGCCAGCAGCGTAGCTTTCCCGCAGGCCAGTGAGTATGGCTACACCTTC. It codes for CASSVAFPQASEYGYTF.

The rearrangement uses TRBV6-5 and TRBJ1-1; the D is unclear. V shed 6 bases and J shed 4 bases, with 6 bases lying between them. CDR1 is MNHEY and CDR2 is SVGAGI in the germline V gene. This CDR3 has 11 amino acids. The CDR3 nucleotides read TGTGCCAGCAGAGGAGCCACTGAAGCTTTCTTT. This translates into CASRGATEAFF.

The chain couples TRBV27 to TRBJ2-1, with D tentatively TRBD2 (5 bases). The CDR3 runs 14 residues. V dropped 3 bases and J dropped 8 bases, with 14 bases sitting between them. CDR1 is MNHEY, CDR2 SMNVEV, per germline (reference sequence). The CDR3 loop is CASSFLGLSYEQFF. DNA for the CDR3: TGTGCCAGCAGTTTTTTAGGACTCTCTTATGAGCAGTTCTTC.

The chain couples TRBV19 to TRBJ1-2, with D unclear. Per germline, CDR1 LNHDA and CDR2 SQIVND (reference sequence). The V end was cut by 0 bases, the J end by 7 bases, with 6 bases between. The CDR3 runs 12 residues. The CDR3 here is CASSIDVGGYTF. DNA of the CDR3: TGTGCCAGTAGTATAGATGTGGGTGGCTACACCTTC.

This sequence joins TRBV11-2 and TRBJ1-2; D not resolved. V lost 1 base, J lost 4 bases, and 19 bases lay in between. The CDR3 has 17 residues. Germline assignment: CDR1 SGHAT and CDR2 FQNNGV. CDR3 coding DNA: TGTGCCAGCAGCTTAGGGGCTAAGGAAGGGCAACTCTATGGCTACACCTTC. Its translation: CASSLGAKEGQLYGYTF.

The rearrangement links TRBV2 to TRBJ2-1; 7 bases match TRBD2. There are 15 residues in the CDR3. V shed 4 bases, J shed 6 bases, and the junction held 9 bases outside the gene matches. Germline values: CDR1 SNHLY, CDR2 FYNNEI. CDR3 sequence reads: CASSVILGLVNEQFF. CDR3 sequence (DNA): TGTGCCAGCAGTGTAATTCTTGGACTAGTCAATGAGCAGTTCTTC.

V is TRBV10-2 and J is TRBJ1-3; perhaps TRBD1 as D (6 bases). The CDR3 has 15 amino acids. The germline V and J ends were trimmed by 6 bases and 1 base, with 13 bases remaining between them. CDR1 is WSHSY and CDR2 is SAAADI in the germline V gene. The CDR3 bases are TGCGCCAGCAGACACAGGGTAATTTCTGGAAACACCATATATTTT. It yields the protein CASRHRVISGNTIYF.

The chain joins TRBV7-7 to TRBJ1-5; D is unresolved. This CDR3 is 16 amino acids long. V lost 8 bases and J 2 bases, leaving 19 bases between the germline ends. Germline V gene data show CDR1 as SSHAT and CDR2 as FNYEAQ (reference sequence). The CDR3 here is CASLESQPLCNQPQHF. The CDR3 coding sequence is TGTGCCAGCTTAGAAAGCCAGCCTCTTTGCAATCAGCCCCAGCATTTT. Full variable domain (missing parts from reference TRBV7-7 and TRBJ1-5): GAGVSQSPRYKVTKRGQDVTLRCDPISSHATLYWYQQALGQGPEFLTYFNYEAQPDKSGLPSDRFSAERPEGSISTLTIQRTEQRDSAMYRCASLESQPLCNQPQHFGDGTRLSIL.

V gene TRBV6-1 combines with J gene TRBJ2-7; D is undetermined. The CDR3 runs to 11 residues. Germline V gene sequence: CDR1 MNHNS, CDR2 SASEGT. Deletions cut 3 bases from V and 3 bases from J, with 3 bases between. Here the CDR3 reads CASSEGYEQYF. The CDR3, as DNA: TGTGCCAGCAGTGAGGGCTACGAGCAGTACTTC.

V and J are TRBV11-2 and TRBJ2-7; D might be TRBD2 (5 bases). This CDR3 is 15 amino acids long. V was shortened by 4 bases and J by 4 bases, with 17 bases between the two germline ends. CDR1 is SGHAT and CDR2 is FQNNGV in the germline V gene. The CDR3 reads CASSSGVDWEYEQYF. CDR3 sequence (DNA): TGTGCCAGCAGCTCCGGGGTGGATTGGGAATACGAGCAGTACTTC.

The chain links TRBV5-5 to TRBJ2-7; 10 bases match TRBD1. The CDR3 runs 17 residues. V shed 4 bases, J shed 4 bases, and the junction held 14 bases outside the gene matches. The germline V gene encodes CDR1 SGHKS and CDR2 YYEKEE (reference sequence). In DNA form, the CDR3 reads TGTGCCAGCAGCGGTGTAGAAGCTGGGACAGGGGAGTACGAGCAGTACTTC. Translated, it gives CASSGVEAGTGEYEQYF. Together with reference TRBV5-5 and TRBJ2-7, the CDR3 gives the full variable domain: DAGVTQSPTHLIKTRGQQVTLRCSPISGHKSVSWYQQVLGQGPQFIFQYYEKEERGRGNFPDRFSARQFPNYSSELNVNALLLGDSALYLCASSGVEAGTGEYEQYFGPGTRLTVT.

The chain uses TRBV5-1 and TRBJ2-3; 7 bases match TRBD2. J lost 5 bases, V lost 0 bases, and 9 bases had no gene match. Per the germline V gene, CDR1 is SGHRS and CDR2 is YFSETQ. This CDR3 comprises 16 residues. The CDR3 DNA sequence: TGCGCCAGCAGCTTGGGGGTAGGCGGGAGTGTAGATACGCAGTATTTT. Its translation: CASSLGVGGSVDTQYF.

The CDR3 DNA sequence: TGTGCCAGTAGTAGGGGACGGAAGAATTCACCCCTCCACTTT. Encoded protein: CASSRGRKNSPLHF. This rearrangement joins TRBV19 to TRBJ1-6; maybe TRBD1 (5 bases). The CDR3 has 14 amino acids. Germline V CDR1 and CDR2: LNHDA, SQIVND (reference sequence). V was cut by 4 bases and J by 7 bases, with 11 bases left in between.

The rearrangement uses TRBV5-8 and TRBJ1-4; no clear D gene. CDR3 length equals 15 residues. Trimming took off 0 bases at V and 4 bases at J, with 10 bases between the two ends. CDR1 and CDR2 (germline): SGHTS, YDEGEE. Here the CDR3 reads CASSLAVGLNEKLFF. The CDR3, as DNA: TGTGCCAGCAGCTTGGCGGTAGGGCTTAATGAAAAACTGTTTTTT.

The CDR3 region has the DNA TGCGCCAGCACTCCACCATCCGACAGGGGTGGAGGCTACACCTTC. It encodes CASTPPSDRGGGYTF. The V and J genes are TRBV10-2 and TRBJ1-2, with TRBD1 matching over 8 bases. The CDR3 has 15 amino acids. In germline, CDR1 is WSHSY, CDR2 SAAADI. J gave up 8 bases and V 7 bases, and 15 bases lay outside the gene matches.

For the CDR3, the DNA is TGTGCCAGCAGTTATGGACATGGCTACACCTTC. Its protein is CASSYGHGYTF. This chain connects TRBV28 to TRBJ1-2; no clear D. The germline gives CDR1 MDHEN, CDR2 SYDVKM. This CDR3 has 11 amino acids. Trimming stripped 4 bases from V and 6 bases from J, with 6 bases between.

This rearrangement joins TRBV12-3 or TRBV12-4 to TRBJ2-7, with TRBD1 identical over 7 bases. Trimming at V came to 7 bases and at J to 3 bases, leaving 6 bases not matched to a gene. The CDR3 runs 13 residues. CDR3 DNA: TGTGCCAGCAACCGGGACAGCTACTACGAGCAGTACTTC. Translating gives CASNRDSYYEQYF.